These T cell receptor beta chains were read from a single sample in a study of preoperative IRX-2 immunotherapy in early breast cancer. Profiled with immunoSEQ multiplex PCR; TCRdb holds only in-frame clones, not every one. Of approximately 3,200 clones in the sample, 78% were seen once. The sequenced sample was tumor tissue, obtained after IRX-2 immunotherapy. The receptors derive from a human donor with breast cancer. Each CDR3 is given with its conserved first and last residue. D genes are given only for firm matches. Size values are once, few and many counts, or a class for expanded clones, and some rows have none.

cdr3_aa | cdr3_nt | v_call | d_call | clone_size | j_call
CASSYGGRRTDTQYF | TGTGCCAGCAGTTATGGTGGCAGACGCACAGATACGCAGTATTTT | TRBV6-8 | - | - | TRBJ2-3
CASSLGRVGYEQYF | TGTGCCAGCAGTTTGGGCAGGGTGGGCTACGAGCAGTACTTC | TRBV28 | - | few | TRBJ2-7
CASSDGSGSYNEQFF | TGTGCCAGCAGCGACGGTTCCGGTTCCTACAATGAGCAGTTCTTC | TRBV6-8 | - | once | TRBJ2-1
CSAIDGLSYEQYF | TGCAGCGCGATCGACGGACTCTCCTACGAGCAGTACTTC | TRBV29-1 | - | once | TRBJ2-7
CASSQRTGLDEQYF | TGTGCCAGCAGTCAACGGACAGGGTTGGACGAGCAGTACTTC | TRBV6-8 | TRBD1 | - | TRBJ2-7
CAWARGTTRGTDTQYF | TGTGCCTGGGCTAGAGGGACTACGCGGGGCACAGATACGCAGTATTTT | TRBV30 | TRBD2 | - | TRBJ2-3
CASRRDNAFNQPQHF | TGTGCCAGCAGGCGGGACAACGCATTCAATCAGCCCCAGCATTTT | TRBV6-8 | - | once | TRBJ1-5
CASSPTVAGASTEQYF | TGTGCCAGCTCACCTACCGTCGCAGGGGCCTCTACCGAGCAGTACTTC | TRBV18 | - | - | TRBJ2-7
CASSIAGDFTYEQYF | TGTGCCAGTAGTATAGCGGGGGACTTTACCTACGAGCAGTACTTC | TRBV19 | - | - | TRBJ2-7
CASRSGTGVLNTEAFF | TGTGCCAGCAGGAGTGGGACAGGGGTCTTGAACACTGAAGCTTTCTTT | TRBV6-8 | TRBD1 | - | TRBJ1-1
CASRRRGRGRDTDTQYF | TGTGCCAGCAGGAGGAGGGGTAGAGGCAGGGACACAGATACGCAGTATTTT | TRBV2 | - | - | TRBJ2-3
CASSPGQVVIYGYTF | TGTGCCAGCAGCCCGGGACAGGTGGTTATCTATGGCTACACCTTC | TRBV6-8 | TRBD1 | - | TRBJ1-2
CASGTSGTYEQYF | TGTGCCAGTGGGACTAGCGGTACCTACGAGCAGTACTTC | TRBV27 | TRBD2 | - | TRBJ2-7
CASSQVRGGIKETQYF | TGTGCCAGCAGCCAAGTCCGGGGTGGAATTAAAGAGACCCAGTACTTC | TRBV7-5 | - | once | TRBJ2-5
CASSRLLDLTGELFF | TGTGCCAGCAGCCGACTTCTAGATTTGACCGGGGAGCTGTTTTTT | TRBV11-3 | - | - | TRBJ2-2
CSVAVDSSGEQYF | TGCAGCGTTGCGGTAGACAGTTCCGGCGAGCAGTACTTC | TRBV29-1 | - | - | TRBJ2-7
CASSIKGADGELFF | TGTGCCAGTAGTATAAAAGGGGCGGACGGGGAGCTGTTTTTT | TRBV19 | - | - | TRBJ2-2
CAWSVPGKGNQPQHF | TGTGCCTGGAGTGTCCCGGGGAAGGGCAATCAGCCCCAGCATTTT | TRBV30 | - | - | TRBJ1-5
CASSLLGASYEQYF | TGTGCCAGCAGTTTATTGGGGGCCTCCTACGAGCAGTACTTC | TRBV28 | - | once | TRBJ2-7
CSVSTSGTGAYNEQFF | TGCAGCGTATCGACGTCCGGGACAGGGGCCTACAATGAGCAGTTCTTC | TRBV29-1 | TRBD1 | once | TRBJ2-1
CASSPSVAEQFF | TGTGCCAGCTCACCATCTGTGGCTGAGCAGTTCTTC | TRBV18 | - | - | TRBJ2-1
CATRQGNTEAFF | TGTGCCACCCGACAGGGGAACACTGAAGCTTTCTTT | TRBV6-8 | TRBD1 | - | TRBJ1-1
CASSRQGPIRNEQFF | TGTGCCAGCAGCCGACAGGGGCCGATTAGGAATGAGCAGTTCTTC | TRBV7-1 | TRBD1 | - | TRBJ2-1